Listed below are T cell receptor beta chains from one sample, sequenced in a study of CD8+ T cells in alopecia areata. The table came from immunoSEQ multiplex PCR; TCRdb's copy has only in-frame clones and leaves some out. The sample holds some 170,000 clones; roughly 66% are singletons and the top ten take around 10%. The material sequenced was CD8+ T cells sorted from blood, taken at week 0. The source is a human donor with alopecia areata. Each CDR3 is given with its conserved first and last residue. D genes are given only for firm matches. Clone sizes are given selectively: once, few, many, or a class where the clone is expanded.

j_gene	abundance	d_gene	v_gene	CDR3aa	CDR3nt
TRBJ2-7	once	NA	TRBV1	CTSSPKGQVGEQYF	TGCACCAGCAGCCCAAAGGGACAGGTTGGCGAGCAGTACTTC
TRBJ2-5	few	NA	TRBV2	CASSSEGRETQYF	TGTGCCAGCTCTTCGGAGGGTCGGGAGACCCAGTACTTC
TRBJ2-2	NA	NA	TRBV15	CATLMGDAGELFF	TGTGCCACCTTGATGGGGGACGCCGGGGAGCTGTTTTTT
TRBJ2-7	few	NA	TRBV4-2	CASSHPPRQSYYEQYF	TGTGCCAGCAGCCATCCTCCGAGACAGTCCTACTACGAGCAGTACTTC
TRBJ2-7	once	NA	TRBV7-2	CASSYSSYEQYF	TGTGCCAGCAGCTATAGCTCCTACGAGCAGTACTTC
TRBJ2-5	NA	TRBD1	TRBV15	CATSTTGQGETQYF	TGTGCCACCAGCACGACAGGGCAGGGGGAGACCCAGTACTTC
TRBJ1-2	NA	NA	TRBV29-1	CSVDGHPGGDGYTF	TGCAGCGTTGACGGACACCCTGGGGGGGATGGCTACACCTTC
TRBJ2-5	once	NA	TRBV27	CASSLSLGRETQYF	TGTGCCAGCAGTTTATCGTTGGGGCGAGAGACCCAGTACTTC
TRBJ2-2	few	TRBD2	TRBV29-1	CSARVVSGRDTGELFF	TGCAGCGCCCGGGTAGTCTCGGGGAGGGACACCGGGGAGCTGTTTTTT
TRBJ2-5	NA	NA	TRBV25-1	CASMGQQETQYF	TGTGCCAGCATGGGACAACAAGAGACCCAGTACTTC
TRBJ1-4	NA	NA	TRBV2	CASRGEKLFF	TGTGCCAGCAGAGGCGAAAAACTGTTTTTT
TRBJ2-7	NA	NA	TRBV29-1	CSVAPGSSYEQYF	TGCAGCGTTGCCCCCGGCAGCTCCTACGAGCAGTACTTC
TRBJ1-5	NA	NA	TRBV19	CASSWTPGANQPQHF	TGTGCCAGTAGTTGGACCCCCGGGGCCAATCAGCCCCAGCATTTT
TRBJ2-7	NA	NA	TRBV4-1	CASSQVGGYEQYF	TGCGCCAGCAGCCAAGTTGGAGGCTACGAGCAGTACTTC
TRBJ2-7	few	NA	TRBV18	CASSPDYEQYF	TGTGCCAGCTCACCGGATTACGAGCAGTACTTC
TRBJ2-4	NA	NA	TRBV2	CASSGGPGDIQYF	TGTGCCAGCAGTGGAGGGCCCGGGGACATTCAGTACTTC
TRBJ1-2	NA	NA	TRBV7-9	CASSFSDGYTF	TGTGCCAGCAGCTTTTCTGATGGCTACACCTTC
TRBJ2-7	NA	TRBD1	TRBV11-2	CASSLSQGFPYEQYF	TGTGCCAGCAGCTTATCACAGGGGTTCCCCTACGAGCAGTACTTC
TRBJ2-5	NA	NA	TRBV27	CASSTHPAQETQYF	TGTGCCAGCAGTACCCACCCCGCCCAAGAGACCCAGTACTTC
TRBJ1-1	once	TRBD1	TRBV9	CASSVEGKGANTEAFF	TGTGCCAGCAGCGTAGAGGGAAAGGGGGCGAACACTGAAGCTTTCTTT
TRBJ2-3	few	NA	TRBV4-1	CASSLPGTDTQYF	TGCGCCAGCAGCCTCCCAGGGACAGATACGCAGTATTTT
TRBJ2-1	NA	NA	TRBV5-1	CASSLDGGEVDEQFF	TGCGCCAGCAGCTTGGACGGGGGAGAGGTCGATGAGCAGTTCTTC
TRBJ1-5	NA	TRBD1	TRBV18	CASSPGTGWDQPQHF	TGTGCCAGCTCACCCGGGACAGGGTGGGACCAGCCCCAGCATTTT
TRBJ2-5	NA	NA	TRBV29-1	CSAETGMGETQYF	TGCAGCGCTGAGACAGGAATGGGAGAGACCCAGTACTTC
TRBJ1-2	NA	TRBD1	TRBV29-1	CSAPSEDRDDGYTF	TGCAGCGCCCCCTCGGAGGACAGGGATGATGGCTACACCTTC
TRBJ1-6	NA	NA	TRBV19	CASSIAREPLHF	TGTGCCAGTAGTATAGCCAGGGAACCCCTCCACTTT
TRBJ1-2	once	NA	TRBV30	CAWSKTAIYGYTF	TGTGCCTGGAGCAAGACAGCCATCTATGGCTACACCTTC
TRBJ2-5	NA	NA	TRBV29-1	CSVEFGTEGETQYF	TGCAGCGTTGAGTTTGGAACGGAGGGGGAGACCCAGTACTTC
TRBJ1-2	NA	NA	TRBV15	CATSTRDHNYGYTF	TGTGCCACCAGCACTAGGGACCACAACTATGGCTACACCTTC
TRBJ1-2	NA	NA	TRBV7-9	CASSLGQAVGYTF	TGTGCCAGCAGCTTAGGACAGGCGGTGGGCTACACCTTC
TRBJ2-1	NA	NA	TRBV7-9	CASSLVGGNEQFF	TGTGCCAGCAGCTTAGTTGGAGGCAATGAGCAGTTCTTC
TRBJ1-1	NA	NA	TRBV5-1	CASSSQGKAFF	TGCGCCAGCAGCTCACAGGGAAAAGCTTTCTTT
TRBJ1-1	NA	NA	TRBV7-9	CASSPRRRVNTEAFF	TGTGCCAGCAGCCCGCGGCGCCGGGTGAACACTGAAGCTTTCTTT
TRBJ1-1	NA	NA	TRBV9	CASSPTGGFTEAFF	TGTGCCAGCAGCCCCACCGGCGGGTTCACTGAAGCTTTCTTT
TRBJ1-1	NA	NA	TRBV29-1	CSVGTAESRGPEAFF	TGCAGCGTTGGGACCGCGGAGAGCAGAGGCCCTGAAGCTTTCTTT
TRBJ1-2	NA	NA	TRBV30	CAWSYGVYYGYTF	TGTGCCTGGAGTTACGGGGTTTACTATGGCTACACCTTC
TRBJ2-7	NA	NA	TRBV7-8	CASSSRQHTYEQYF	TGTGCCAGCAGCAGCAGACAGCACACCTACGAGCAGTACTTC
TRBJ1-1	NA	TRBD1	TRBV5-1	CASSPWTGDKAFF	TGCGCCAGCAGCCCTTGGACAGGGGATAAAGCTTTCTTT
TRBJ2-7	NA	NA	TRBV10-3	CAISESRGKTAPYEQYF	TGTGCCATCAGTGAGTCCAGAGGGAAGACAGCCCCCTACGAGCAGTACTTC
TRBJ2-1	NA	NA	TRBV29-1	CSAPISSYNEQFF	TGCAGCGCCCCCATCAGCTCCTACAATGAGCAGTTCTTC
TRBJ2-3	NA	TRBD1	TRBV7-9	CASSSQKGQVGPQGDTQYF	TGTGCCAGCAGCTCCCAAAAGGGACAGGTGGGCCCTCAGGGGGATACGCAGTATTTT
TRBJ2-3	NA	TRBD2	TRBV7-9	CASTPGGLDTQYF	TGTGCCAGCACCCCGGGAGGTTTAGATACGCAGTATTTT
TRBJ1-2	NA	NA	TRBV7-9	CASSFGSRYGYTF	TGTGCCAGCAGCTTCGGGAGTCGATATGGCTACACCTTC
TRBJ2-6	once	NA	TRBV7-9	CASSRGAGANVLTF	TGTGCCAGCAGCCGGGGCGCTGGGGCCAACGTCCTGACTTTC
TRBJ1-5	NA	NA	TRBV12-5	CASGQNQPQHF	TGTGCTAGTGGTCAGAATCAGCCCCAGCATTTT
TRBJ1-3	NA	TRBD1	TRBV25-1	CASSNNDRGQPGNTIYF	TGTGCCAGCAGCAATAATGACAGGGGGCAGCCTGGAAACACCATATATTTT
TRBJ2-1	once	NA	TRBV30	CAWDLGDSQFF	TGTGCCTGGGACCTTGGGGACTCCCAGTTCTTC
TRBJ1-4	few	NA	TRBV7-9	CASSNRAVGEKLFF	TGTGCCAGCAGCAACAGGGCCGTAGGCGAAAAACTGTTTTTT
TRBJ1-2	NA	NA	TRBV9	CASSPQTKTNYGYTF	TGTGCCAGCAGCCCCCAGACGAAAACTAACTATGGCTACACCTTC
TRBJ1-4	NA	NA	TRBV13	CASSQRTIDEKLFF	TGTGCCAGCAGCCAAAGGACAATTGATGAAAAACTGTTTTTT
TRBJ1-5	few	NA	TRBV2	CASAPERAGAYQPQHF	TGTGCCAGCGCGCCCGAAAGGGCAGGGGCCTATCAGCCCCAGCATTTT
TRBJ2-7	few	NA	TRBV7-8	CASISDGVDFEQYF	TGTGCCAGTATTTCGGACGGAGTCGATTTCGAGCAGTACTTC
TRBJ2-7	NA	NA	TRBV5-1	CASSLDRAYEQYF	TGCGCCAGCAGCTTGGACAGAGCCTACGAGCAGTACTTC